The sequence of this TCR beta chain was determined in a study of shared clonotypes between healthy human individuals. Broader study findings: Richness estimates generally favored naive over memory subsets.

The repertoire was sequenced with immunoSEQ multiplex PCR; TCRdb's copy has only in-frame clones and lacks some. This sample has some 580,000 clones, with 97% found just once. About this clone: Antigen unknown.

The CDR3 sequence is 12 residues long. Germline V gene lookup returns CDR1 SNHLY and CDR2 FYNNEI. The V end was cut by 11 bases, the J end by 3 bases, with 13 bases between. The source material was naive CD4+ T cells sorted from blood. The subset here: CD45RA+ positively selected. This chain connects TRBV2 to TRBJ2-5, with D perhaps matching TRBD2 (5 bases). The sequence was collected from a woman aged 25 to 39 in good health. CDR3 coding DNA: TGTGCCGGCGGACTGGGAAAAGAGACCCAGTACTTC. Its translation is CAGGLGKETQYF. Complete variable domain (other parts from reference TRBV2 and TRBJ2-5): EPEVTQTPSHQVTQMGQEVILRCVPISNHLYFYWYRQILGQKVEFLVSFYNNEISEKSEIFDDQFSVERPDGSNFTLKIRSTKLEDSAMYFCAGGLGKETQYFGPGTRLLVL.